Below are 6 T cell receptor beta chains sequenced from a single sample in a study of blood T cells in healthy people across ages. A second roughly 6 to 12 cycle PCR used barcoded and J-beta primers. MiXCR, applied by TCRdb to the 5' RACE reads, yields one record per CDR3 protein. The table records roughly 1,000,000 distinct CDR3 sequences, 25% of them present only once. In addition, the sample was reused for a study of T cells of mothers and their children.

The specimen sequenced was blood. The receptors come from a girl aged 2 to 9 in good health.

This clonotype showed up just a few times. The V and J genes are TRBV28 and TRBJ2-5; 12 bases map to TRBD2. This CDR3 comprises 16 residues. Germline CDR1 and CDR2: MDHEN and SYDVKM. V lost 10 bases to trimming and J lost 5 bases; unmatched junction nucleotides: 14. In DNA, the CDR3 is TGTGCCACCACCACCTTAAGACTAGCGGGAGTTGAGACCCAGTACTTC. This codes for CATTTLRLAGVETQYF.

There are a few counts of this clonotype. The chain employs TRBV12-3 or TRBV12-4 and TRBJ2-5, with TRBD1 matching 7 bases. V lost 7 bases, J lost 2 bases, and 4 bases stayed unmatched. This CDR3 is 13 amino acids long. The CDR3 sequence is CASTSGQQETQYF. The CDR3 DNA follows: TGTGCCAGCACCTCGGGACAGCAAGAGACCCAGTACTTC.

This clonotype has just a few counts. The V and J genes are TRBV7-2 and TRBJ2-1; D unresolved. The CDR3 is 14 amino acids. Germline V gene data show CDR1 as SGHTA and CDR2 as FQGNSA. The V end was cut by 0 bases, the J end by 8 bases, with 11 bases between. The DNA of the CDR3 is TGTGCCAGCAGCTTAGCGCAGTTTTTGGATGAGCAGTTCTTC. As protein: CASSLAQFLDEQFF.

V and J are TRBV11-1 and TRBJ2-7; the match to TRBD1 covers 7 bases. Trimming removed 5 bases from V and 2 bases from J; junction bases left unmatched: 9. This CDR3 is 15 amino acids long. Germline assignment: CDR1 SGHAT and CDR2 FQDESV (reference sequence). CDR3 region: CASSLEGDRTYEQYF. The CDR3 DNA sequence: TGTGCCAGCAGCCTAGAAGGGGACAGAACCTACGAGCAGTACTTC.

This clonotype was observed a handful of times. The chain carries TRBV29-1 and TRBJ2-3; TRBD2 is a possible D gene (6 bases). Trimming stripped 4 bases from V and 5 bases from J, with 10 bases between. The germline V gene encodes CDR1 SQVTM and CDR2 ANQGSEA. The CDR3 runs 12 residues. The DNA for the CDR3 is TGCAGCGTTGCGCGGGGCTTAGATACGCAGTATTTT. This encodes CSVARGLDTQYF.

This rearrangement joins TRBV11-3 to TRBJ1-4; D remains unclear. Germline V gene data show CDR1 as SGHNT and CDR2 as YENEEA. V gave up 0 bases and J gave up 0 bases, with 5 bases separating them. CDR3 length: 15 amino acids. Written as DNA, the CDR3 is TGTGCCAGCAGCTTAGAAAGGGCAACTAATGAAAAACTGTTTTTT. It codes for CASSLERATNEKLFF.